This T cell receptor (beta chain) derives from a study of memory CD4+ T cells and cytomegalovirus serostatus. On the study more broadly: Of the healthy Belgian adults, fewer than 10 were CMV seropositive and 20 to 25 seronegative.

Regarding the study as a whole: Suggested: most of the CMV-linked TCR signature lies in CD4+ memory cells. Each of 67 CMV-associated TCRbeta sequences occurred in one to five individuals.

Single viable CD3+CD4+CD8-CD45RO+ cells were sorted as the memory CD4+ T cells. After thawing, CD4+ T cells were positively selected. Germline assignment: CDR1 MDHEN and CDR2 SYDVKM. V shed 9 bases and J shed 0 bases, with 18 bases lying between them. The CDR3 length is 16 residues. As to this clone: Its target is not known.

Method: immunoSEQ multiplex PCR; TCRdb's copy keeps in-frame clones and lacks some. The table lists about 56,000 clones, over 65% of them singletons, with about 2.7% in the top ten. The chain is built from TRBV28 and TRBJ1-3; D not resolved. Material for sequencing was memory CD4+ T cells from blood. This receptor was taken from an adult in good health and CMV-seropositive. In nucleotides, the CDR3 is TGTGCCAGTTCGACGGGCTCGGAATCCTCTGGAAACACCATATATTTT. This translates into CASSTGSESSGNTIYF.